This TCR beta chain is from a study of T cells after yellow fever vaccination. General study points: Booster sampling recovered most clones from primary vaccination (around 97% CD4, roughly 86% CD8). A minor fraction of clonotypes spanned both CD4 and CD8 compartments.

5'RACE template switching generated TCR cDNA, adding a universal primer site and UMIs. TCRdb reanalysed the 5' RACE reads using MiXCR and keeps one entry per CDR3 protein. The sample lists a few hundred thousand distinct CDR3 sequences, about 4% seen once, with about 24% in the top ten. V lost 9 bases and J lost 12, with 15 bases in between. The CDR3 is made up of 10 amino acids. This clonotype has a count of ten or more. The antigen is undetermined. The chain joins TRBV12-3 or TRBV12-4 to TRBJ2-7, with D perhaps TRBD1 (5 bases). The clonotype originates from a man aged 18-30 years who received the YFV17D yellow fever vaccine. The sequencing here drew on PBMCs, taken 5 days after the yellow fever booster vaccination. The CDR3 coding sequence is TGTGCCAGGACTCCCAGGGTGGGGTACTTC. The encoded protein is CARTPRVGYF.